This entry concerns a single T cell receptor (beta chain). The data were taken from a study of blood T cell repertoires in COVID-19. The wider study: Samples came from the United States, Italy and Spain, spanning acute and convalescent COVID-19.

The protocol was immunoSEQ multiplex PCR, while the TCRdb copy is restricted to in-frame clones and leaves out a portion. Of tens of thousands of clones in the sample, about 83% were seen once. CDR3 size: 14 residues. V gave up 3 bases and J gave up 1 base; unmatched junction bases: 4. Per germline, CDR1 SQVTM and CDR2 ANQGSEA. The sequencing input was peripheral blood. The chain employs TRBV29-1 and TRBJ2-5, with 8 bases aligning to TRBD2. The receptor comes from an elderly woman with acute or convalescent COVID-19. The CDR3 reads CSVDAGGLQETQYF. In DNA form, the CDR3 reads TGCAGCGTTGATGCGGGGGGCCTCCAAGAGACCCAGTACTTC.